This T cell receptor beta chain originates from a study of T cells in Graves' hyperthyroidism and ophthalmopathy. Graves' hyperthyroidism is called stable when ophthalmopathy does not progress within 18 months. The V gene's germline CDR1 is DFQATT and CDR2 SNEGSKA (reference sequence). The CDR3 is 15 amino acids. The trim removed 0 bases at V and 8 bases at J, leaving 7 bases unmatched. This clonotype was seen repeatedly, ten times or more. From RNA transcripts, TCR beta CDR3 regions were amplified. With the HTBI primer set, the TCR CDR3 went through a first round of RT-PCR. TCRdb itself ran the multiplex PCR reads through MiXCR, one entry per CDR3 protein. The data contain a few hundred thousand distinct CDR3 sequences, under 15% of them singletons.

This sequence originates from a woman in her 30s with Graves' hyperthyroidism. The chain is built from TRBV20-1 and TRBJ2-3; 11 positions agree with TRBD2. The specimen sequenced was blood. The CDR3 region is CSARDGSGRAGTQYF. DNA for the CDR3: TGCAGTGCTAGAGATGGTAGCGGGAGGGCCGGTACGCAGTATTTT.